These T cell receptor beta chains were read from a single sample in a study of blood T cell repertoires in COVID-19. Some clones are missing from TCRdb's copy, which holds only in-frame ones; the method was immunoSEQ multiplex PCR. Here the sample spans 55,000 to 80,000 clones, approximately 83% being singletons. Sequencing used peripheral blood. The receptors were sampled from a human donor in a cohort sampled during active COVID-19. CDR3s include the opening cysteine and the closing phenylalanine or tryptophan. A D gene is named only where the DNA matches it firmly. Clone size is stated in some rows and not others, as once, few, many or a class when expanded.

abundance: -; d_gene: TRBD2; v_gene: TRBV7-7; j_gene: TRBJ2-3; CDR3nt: TGTGCCAGCAGCTTAGGGTCTAGCGGGGCAGCAGATACGCAGTATTTT; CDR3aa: CASSLGSSGAADTQYF
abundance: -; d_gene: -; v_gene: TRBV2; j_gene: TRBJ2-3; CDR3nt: TGTGCCAGCCAACTAGTGACAGATACGCAGTATTTT; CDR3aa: CASQLVTDTQYF
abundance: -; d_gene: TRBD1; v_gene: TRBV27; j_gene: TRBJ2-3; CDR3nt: TGTGCCAGCAGGTGGGGACAGGGAAGCTCAGATACGCAGTATTTT; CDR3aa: CASRWGQGSSDTQYF
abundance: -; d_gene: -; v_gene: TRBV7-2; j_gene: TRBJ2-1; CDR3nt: TGTGCCAGCAGCTTAGTGTCGAATGAGCAGTTCTTC; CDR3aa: CASSLVSNEQFF
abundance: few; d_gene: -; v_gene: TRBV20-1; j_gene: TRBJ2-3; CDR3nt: TGCAGTGCACAGGTGTCAGATACGCAGTATTTT; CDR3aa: CSAQVSDTQYF
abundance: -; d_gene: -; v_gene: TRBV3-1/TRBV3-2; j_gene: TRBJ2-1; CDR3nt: TGTGCCAGCAGCCCGGAACAGGGTTGGTACAATGAGCAGTTCTTC; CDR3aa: CASSPEQGWYNEQFF
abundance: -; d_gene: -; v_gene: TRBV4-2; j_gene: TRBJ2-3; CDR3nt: TGTGCCAGCAGCCAAGGGAGAGATACGCAGTATTTT; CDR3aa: CASSQGRDTQYF
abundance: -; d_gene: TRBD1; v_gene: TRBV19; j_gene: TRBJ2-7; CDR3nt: TGTGCCAGTAGGGACAGGGGGTTCCCCTACGAGCAGTACTTC; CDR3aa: CASRDRGFPYEQYF
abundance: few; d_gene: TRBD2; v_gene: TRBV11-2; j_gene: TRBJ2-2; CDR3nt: TGTGCCAGCAGCCAGCCGGGACTAGCAGGCACCGGGGAGCTGTTTTTT; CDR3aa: CASSQPGLAGTGELFF
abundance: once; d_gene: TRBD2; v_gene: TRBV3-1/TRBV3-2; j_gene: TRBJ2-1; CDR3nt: TGTGCCAGCAGCCAAGACGGGACTAGCGGCCATGAGCAGTTCTTC; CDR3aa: CASSQDGTSGHEQFF
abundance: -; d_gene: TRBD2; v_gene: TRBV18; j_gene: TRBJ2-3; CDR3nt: TGTGCCAGCTCACCACCGGGACTAGCGGGGGGGATACGCACAGATACGCAGTATTTT; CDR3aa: CASSPPGLAGGIRTDTQYF
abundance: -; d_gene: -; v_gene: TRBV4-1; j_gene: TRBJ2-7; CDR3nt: TGCGCCAGCAGCCACGATTATTCGCTTTCGAGTGAGCAGTACTTC; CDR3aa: CASSHDYSLSSEQYF
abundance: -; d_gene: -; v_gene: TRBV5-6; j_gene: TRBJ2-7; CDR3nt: TGTGCCAGCAGCTTGGGGACAGCTCCCTACGAGCAGTACTTC; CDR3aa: CASSLGTAPYEQYF
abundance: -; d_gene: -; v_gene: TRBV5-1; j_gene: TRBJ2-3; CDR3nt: TGCGCCAGCAGCCCCACGACAGGGCCGGGGGGGACAGATACGCAGTATTTT; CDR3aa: CASSPTTGPGGTDTQYF
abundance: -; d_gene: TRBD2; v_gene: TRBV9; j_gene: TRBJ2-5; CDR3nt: TGTGCCAGCAGCAGGGCTAGCGGGGGGACCCAAGAGACCCAGTACTTC; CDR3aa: CASSRASGGTQETQYF
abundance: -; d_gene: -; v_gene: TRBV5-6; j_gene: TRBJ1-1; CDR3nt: TGTGCCAGCACCTCCCCTAGGACAGTGAACACTGAAGCTTTCTTT; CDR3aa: CASTSPRTVNTEAFF
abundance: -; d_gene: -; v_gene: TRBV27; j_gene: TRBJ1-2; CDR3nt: TGTGCCAGCAGTCTTCGGGGGGGGTCTAACTATGGCTACACCTTC; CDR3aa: CASSLRGGSNYGYTF
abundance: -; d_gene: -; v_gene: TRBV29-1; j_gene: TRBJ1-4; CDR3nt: TGCAGCGCCCCAGGTGCTAATGAAAAACTGTTTTTT; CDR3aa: CSAPGANEKLFF
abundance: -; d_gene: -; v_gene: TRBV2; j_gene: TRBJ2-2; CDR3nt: TGTGCCAGCAGTGAGTTGGCTGACACCGGGGAGCTGTTTTTT; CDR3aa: CASSELADTGELFF
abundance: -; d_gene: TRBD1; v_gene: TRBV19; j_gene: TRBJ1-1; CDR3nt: TGTGCCAGTACCCGGACAGGGGGAACTGAAGCTTTCTTT; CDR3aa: CASTRTGGTEAFF
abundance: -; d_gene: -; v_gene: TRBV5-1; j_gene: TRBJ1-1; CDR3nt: TGCGCCAGCAGCTTTTACTCGGGGTTAATGAACACTGAAGCTTTCTTT; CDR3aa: CASSFYSGLMNTEAFF
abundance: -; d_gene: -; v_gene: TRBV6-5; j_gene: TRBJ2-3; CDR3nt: TGTGCCAGCGTCCAGGGCGGTACAGATACGCAGTATTTT; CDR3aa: CASVQGGTDTQYF
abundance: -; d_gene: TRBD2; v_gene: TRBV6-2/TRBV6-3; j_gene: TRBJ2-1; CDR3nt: TGTGCCAGCAGCACGGGACTACTGAATGAGCAGTTCTTC; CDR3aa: CASSTGLLNEQFF
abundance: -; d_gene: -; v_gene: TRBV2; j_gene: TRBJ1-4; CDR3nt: TGTGCCAGCAGTGAAGTTAGGGCAGGGAATGAAAAACTGTTTTTT; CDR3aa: CASSEVRAGNEKLFF
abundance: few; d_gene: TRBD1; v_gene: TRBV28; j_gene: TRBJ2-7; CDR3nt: TGTGCCAGCAGTTCCTCCTGGGACAGGATATACGAGCAGTACTTC; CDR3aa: CASSSSWDRIYEQYF
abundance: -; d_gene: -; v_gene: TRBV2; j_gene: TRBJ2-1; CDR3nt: TGTGCCAGCAGACGGGACGGGAGCTCCTACAATGAGCAGTTCTTC; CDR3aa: CASRRDGSSYNEQFF
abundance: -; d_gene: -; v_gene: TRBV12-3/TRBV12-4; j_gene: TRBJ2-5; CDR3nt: TGTGCCAGCAGTTTAGAACAGCAAGAGACCCAGTACTTC; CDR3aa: CASSLEQQETQYF
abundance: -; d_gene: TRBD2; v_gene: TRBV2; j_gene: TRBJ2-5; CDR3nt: TGTGCCAGCAGTGTGCGGGGGTCAGGAGAGACCCAGTACTTC; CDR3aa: CASSVRGSGETQYF
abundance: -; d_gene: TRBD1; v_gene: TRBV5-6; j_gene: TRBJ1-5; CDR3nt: TGTGCCAGCAGCTTGAGACAGGGGGTCAATCAGCCCCAGCATTTT; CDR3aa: CASSLRQGVNQPQHF
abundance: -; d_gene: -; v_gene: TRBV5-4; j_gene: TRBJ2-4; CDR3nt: TGTGCCAGCAAAAAGGGGGGGGGCGAACGTAACATTCAGTACTTC; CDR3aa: CASKKGGGERNIQYF
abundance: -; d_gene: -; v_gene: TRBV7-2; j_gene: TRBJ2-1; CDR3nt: TGTGCCAGCAGCTTAGGGGGCCCGATAGTACATGAGCAGTTCTTC; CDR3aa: CASSLGGPIVHEQFF
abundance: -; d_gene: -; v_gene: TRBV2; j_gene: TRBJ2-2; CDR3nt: TGTGCCAGTACGGGACTCGTGAACACCGGGGAGCTGTTTTTT; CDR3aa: CASTGLVNTGELFF
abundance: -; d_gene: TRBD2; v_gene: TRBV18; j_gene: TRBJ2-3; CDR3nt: TGTGCCAGCTCACCACCCCAGCGGGGGAGCTACACAGATACGCAGTATTTT; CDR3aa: CASSPPQRGSYTDTQYF
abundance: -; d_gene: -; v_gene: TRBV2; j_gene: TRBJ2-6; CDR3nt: TGTGCCAGCAGTGAAGGTCGGCAGGCTGGGGCCAACGTCCTGACTTTC; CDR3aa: CASSEGRQAGANVLTF
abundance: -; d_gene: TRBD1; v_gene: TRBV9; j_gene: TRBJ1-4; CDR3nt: TGTGCCAGCAGCCCAGGACAGGGGTTAAAACTGTTTTTT; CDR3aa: CASSPGQGLKLFF
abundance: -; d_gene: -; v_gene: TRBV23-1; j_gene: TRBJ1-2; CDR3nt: TGCGCCAGCAGTCGGGACCGGGACACCGTTAAAGGCTACACCTTC; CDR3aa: CASSRDRDTVKGYTF
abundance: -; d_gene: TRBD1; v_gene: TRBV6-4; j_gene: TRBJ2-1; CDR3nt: TGTGCCAGCAGTGACTCGGGAACAGGGGGCTACAATGAGCAGTTCTTC; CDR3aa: CASSDSGTGGYNEQFF
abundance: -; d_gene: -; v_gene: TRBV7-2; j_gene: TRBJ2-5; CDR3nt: TGTGCCAGCAGCCCCACAGGGAGCCAAGAGACCCAGTACTTC; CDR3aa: CASSPTGSQETQYF
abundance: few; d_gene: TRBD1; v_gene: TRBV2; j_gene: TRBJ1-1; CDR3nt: TGTGCCAGCAGATGGACAGGGGCCACTGAAGCTTTCTTT; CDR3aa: CASRWTGATEAFF
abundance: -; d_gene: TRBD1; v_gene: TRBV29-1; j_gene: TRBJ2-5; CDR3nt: TGCAGCGTTGAAGCACAGGGGCAAGAGACCCAGTACTTC; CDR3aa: CSVEAQGQETQYF
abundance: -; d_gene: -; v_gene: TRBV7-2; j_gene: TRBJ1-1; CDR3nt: TGTGCCAGCAGCTTGCCGGGACTGAGGGAGGGTGGTTTCTTT; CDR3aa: CASSLPGLREGGFF
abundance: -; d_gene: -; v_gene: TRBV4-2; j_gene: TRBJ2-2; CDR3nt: TGTGCCAGCAGCCAAGATGTTACCGCGTCTAGACCTTACACCGGGGAGCTGTTTTTT; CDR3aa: CASSQDVTASRPYTGELFF
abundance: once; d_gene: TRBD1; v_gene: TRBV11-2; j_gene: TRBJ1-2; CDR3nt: TGTGCCAGCAGCGACAGGGCCCGGGACAGGGTCGGGGGCTACACCTTC; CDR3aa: CASSDRARDRVGGYTF
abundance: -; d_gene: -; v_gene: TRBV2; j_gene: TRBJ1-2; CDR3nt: TGTGCCAGCAGTGAGCAGGGGAACTATGGCTACACCTTC; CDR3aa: CASSEQGNYGYTF
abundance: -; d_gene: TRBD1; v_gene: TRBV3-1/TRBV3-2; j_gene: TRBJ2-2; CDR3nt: TGTGCCAGCAGCCAACACGACAGGGGGAAAACCGGGGAGCTGTTTTTT; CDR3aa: CASSQHDRGKTGELFF
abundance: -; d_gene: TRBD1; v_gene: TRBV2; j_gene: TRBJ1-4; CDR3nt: TGTGCCAGCAGGATTCAGGGGGCAACTAATGAAAAACTGTTTTTT; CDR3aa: CASRIQGATNEKLFF
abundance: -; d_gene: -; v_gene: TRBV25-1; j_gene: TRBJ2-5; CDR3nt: TGTGCCAGCAGTGTTGAAGGCCCAGGGACCCAGTACTTC; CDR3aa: CASSVEGPGTQYF
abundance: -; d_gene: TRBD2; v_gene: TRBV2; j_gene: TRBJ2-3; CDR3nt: TGTGCCAGCAGTGAAGCTAGCGGGGGTCGGAGTGGGCAGTATTTT; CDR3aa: CASSEASGGRSGQYF
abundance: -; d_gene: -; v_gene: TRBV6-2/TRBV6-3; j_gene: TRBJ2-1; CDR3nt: TGTGCCAGCAGTTACCACGGGAACCTGGGCCCCTACAATGAGCAGTTCTTC; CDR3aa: CASSYHGNLGPYNEQFF
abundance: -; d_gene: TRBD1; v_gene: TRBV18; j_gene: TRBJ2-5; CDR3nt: TGTGCCAGCTCACCCGCGTGGGAGACAGGGAAAGAGACCCAGTACTTC; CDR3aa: CASSPAWETGKETQYF
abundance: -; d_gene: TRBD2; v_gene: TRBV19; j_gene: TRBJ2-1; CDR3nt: TGTGCCAGTAGTCCCGGGGAAGCGGGGGGACCTTACAATGAGCAGTTCTTC; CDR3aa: CASSPGEAGGPYNEQFF
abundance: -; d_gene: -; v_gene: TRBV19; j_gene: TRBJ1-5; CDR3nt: TGTGCCAGTAGTATATGGCAGGTGATCAATCAGCCCCAGCATTTT; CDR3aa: CASSIWQVINQPQHF
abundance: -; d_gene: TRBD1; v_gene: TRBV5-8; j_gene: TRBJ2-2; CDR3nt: TGTGCCAGCACCCTTTCGGACAGGTCGAACACCGGGGAGCTGTTTTTT; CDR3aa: CASTLSDRSNTGELFF
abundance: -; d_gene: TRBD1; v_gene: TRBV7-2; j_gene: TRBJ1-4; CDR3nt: TGTGCCAGCAGCTTAGCGCTTCGGACAGGGGGCGAAAAACTGTTTTTT; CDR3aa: CASSLALRTGGEKLFF
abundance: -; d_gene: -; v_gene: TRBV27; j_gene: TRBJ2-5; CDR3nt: TGTGCCAGCAGTTCCCCCGCGGGGGCGTACCAAGAGACCCAGTACTTC; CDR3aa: CASSSPAGAYQETQYF
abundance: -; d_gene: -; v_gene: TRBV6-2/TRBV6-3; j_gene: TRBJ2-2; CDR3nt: TGTGCCAGCAGTCTAGAGGGGGAAGGCACCGGGGAGCTGTTTTTT; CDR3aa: CASSLEGEGTGELFF
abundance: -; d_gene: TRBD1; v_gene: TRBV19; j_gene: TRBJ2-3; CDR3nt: TGTGCCAGTAGTAGCCGGGACAGGGCAGATACGCAGTATTTT; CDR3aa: CASSSRDRADTQYF
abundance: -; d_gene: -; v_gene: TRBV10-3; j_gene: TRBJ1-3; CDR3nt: TGTGCCATCAGTGAACTGCCCGACTCTGGAAACACCATATATTTT; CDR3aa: CAISELPDSGNTIYF
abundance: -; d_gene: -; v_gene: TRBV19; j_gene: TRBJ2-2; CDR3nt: TGTGCCAGTAGTATAATGTCCGGCACCGGGGAGCTGTTTTTT; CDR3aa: CASSIMSGTGELFF